The 17 T cell receptor beta chains below come from one sample, sequenced in a study of T cell responses to AZD1222 COVID-19 vaccine. The assay was immunoSEQ multiplex PCR, and TCRdb's table has in-frame clones only and misses some. The repertoire includes about 100,000 clones, 85% to 95% of them detected once, and roughly 1.8% sits in the top ten. This sample comprised peripheral blood, obtained on day 0 of AZD1222 vaccination. Receptors originate from an adult in good health.

The CDR3 protein is CASSYWTGPSNQPQHF. The DNA for the CDR3 is TGTGCCAGTAGTTATTGGACAGGACCTAGCAATCAGCCCCAGCATTTT. The chain couples TRBV19 to TRBJ1-5, with TRBD1 matching 7 bases. V lost 5 bases to trimming and J lost 0 bases; unmatched junction nucleotides: 7. Germline CDR1 LNHDA, CDR2 SQIVND (reference sequence). CDR3 length: 16 residues.

The V call is TRBV28, the J call TRBJ1-2; D perhaps matches TRBD1 (5 bases). The CDR3 is 13 amino acids. Trimming shortened V by 8 bases and J by 6 bases, and 16 bases separated the two germline ends. Per germline, CDR1 MDHEN and CDR2 SYDVKM. CDR3 sequence (DNA): TGTGCCAGCCGATACAGGTCTTCGGATGGCTACACCTTC. Translation gives CASRYRSSDGYTF.

The genes are TRBV6-2 or TRBV6-3 and TRBJ1-5, with D tentatively TRBD1 (5 bases). V lost 2 bases and J 2 bases, leaving 22 bases between the germline ends. This CDR3 is 19 amino acids long. Germline V lookup: CDR1 MNHEY, CDR2 SVGEGT. Here the CDR3 reads CASSYGSSGEGYGNQPQHF. The CDR3 coding sequence is TGTGCCAGCAGTTACGGGTCCTCGGGGGAGGGTTATGGCAATCAGCCCCAGCATTTT.

This chain connects TRBV7-2 to TRBJ2-7; D uncertain. The V gene's germline CDR1 is SGHTA and CDR2 FQGNSA. The V and J ends lost 5 bases and 5 bases respectively, with 13 bases between them. CDR3 length: 13 residues. The DNA for the CDR3 is TGTGCCAGCAGCATAGGACCCCAAAACGAGCAGTACTTC. Translated: CASSIGPQNEQYF.

This clone was observed once. The chain carries TRBV11-2 and TRBJ2-7; tentative D call: TRBD2 (7 bases). CDR1 and CDR2 (germline): SGHAT, FQNNGV. The CDR3 has 15 residues. Trimming cost V 3 bases and J 3 bases, with 15 bases left between them. The CDR3 DNA follows: TGTGCCAGCAGCTTGGGGGCGGGGGACATCTACGAGCAGTACTTC. It yields the protein CASSLGAGDIYEQYF.

This chain links TRBV4-2 with TRBJ1-3; possibly TRBD1 for D (6 bases). The CDR3 consists of 17 residues. The ends were cut back, 6 bases at V and 1 base at J, with 19 bases in the middle. In germline, CDR1 is LGHNA, CDR2 YNFKEQ. The CDR3 region is CASSPNVAGASGNTIYF. CDR3 sequence (DNA): TGTGCCAGCAGTCCAAATGTGGCGGGGGCATCTGGAAACACCATATATTTT.

The chain recombines TRBV5-8 with TRBJ1-5; 11 bases are a match to TRBD1. Trimming removed 2 bases from V and 0 bases from J; junction bases left unmatched: 7. The CDR3 covers 18 residues. CDR1 and CDR2 (germline): SGHTS, YDEGEE. CDR3: CASSFLGTGGLSNQPQHF. As DNA, the CDR3 is TGTGCCAGCAGCTTTTTAGGGACAGGGGGTCTTAGCAATCAGCCCCAGCATTTT.

This rearrangement joins TRBV15 to TRBJ2-5; tentatively, D is TRBD1 (5 bases). This CDR3 has 14 residues. Germline V lookup: CDR1 LNHNV, CDR2 YYDKDF (reference sequence). V lost 2 bases to trimming and J lost 1 base, with 8 bases between them. Written as DNA, the CDR3 is TGTGCCACCAGCAGATCCAGGGTCCAAGAGACCCAGTACTTC. This translates into CATSRSRVQETQYF.

V gene TRBV30 combines with J gene TRBJ2-1; D is ambiguous. The CDR3 runs to 11 residues. V was trimmed by 2 bases and J by 7 bases, leaving 6 bases between them. CDR1 GTSNPN and CDR2 SVGIG come from the germline V gene (reference sequence). In DNA, the CDR3 is TGTGCCTGGAGTCTATTTAATGAGCAGTTCTTC. It encodes CAWSLFNEQFF.

The chain recombines TRBV2 with TRBJ1-2; no definite D call. V was cut by 2 bases and J by 3 bases, with 13 bases left in between. The V gene's germline CDR1 is SNHLY and CDR2 FYNNEI. The CDR3 is made up of 15 amino acids. DNA for the CDR3: TGTGCCAGCAGTGAATTCCTCCCGGTAGACTATGGCTACACCTTC. Protein product: CASSEFLPVDYGYTF. Filled out from reference TRBV2 and TRBJ1-2, the complete variable domain reads EPEVTQTPSHQVTQMGQEVILRCVPISNHLYFYWYRQILGQKVEFLVSFYNNEISEKSEIFDDQFSVERPDGSNFTLKIRSTKLEDSAMYFCASSEFLPVDYGYTFGSGTRLTVV.

The V and J genes are TRBV5-4 and TRBJ1-1; D gene ambiguous. Looked up from germline, CDR1 is SGHNT and CDR2 is YYREEE (reference sequence). CDR3 size: 13 residues. V was shortened by 4 bases and J by 2 bases, with 9 bases between the two germline ends. In nucleotides, the CDR3 is TGTGCCAGCAGCACCACTCCAAACACTGAAGCTTTCTTT. Protein product: CASSTTPNTEAFF. Full variable domain (remainder filled in from reference TRBV5-4 and TRBJ1-1): ETGVTQSPTHLIKTRGQQVTLRCSSQSGHNTVSWYQQALGQGPQFIFQYYREEENGRGNFPPRFSGLQFPNYSSELNVNALELDDSALYLCASSTTPNTEAFFGQGTRLTVV.

This chain uses TRBV20-1 with TRBJ2-7, with D possibly TRBD1 on 6 matching bases. Trimming pared 6 bases from V and 4 bases from J, leaving 10 bases between. In germline, CDR1 is DFQATT, CDR2 SNEGSKA (reference sequence). The CDR3 consists of 11 residues. The CDR3 DNA follows: TGCAGTGCCCTCCAGGGGTACGAGCAGTACTTC. Encoded protein: CSALQGYEQYF.

The rearrangement links TRBV15 to TRBJ1-1; TRBD1 aligns across 10 bases. The CDR3 has 15 amino acids. The V gene end was trimmed by 1 base and the J gene end by 3 bases; junction bases not matched to a gene: 2. From germline, CDR1 is LNHNV and CDR2 YYDKDF (reference sequence). The CDR3 coding sequence is TGTGCCACCAGCAGAGTTGACAGGGGGCACACTGAAGCTTTCTTT. This sequence encodes CATSRVDRGHTEAFF.

The chain links TRBV2 to TRBJ1-6; tentatively, D is TRBD1 (6 bases). The CDR3 extends over 12 amino acids. Trimming shortened V by 6 bases and J by 14 bases, and 14 bases separated the two germline ends. Germline CDR1 reads SNHLY; CDR2 reads FYNNEI. The CDR3 nucleotides are TGTGCCAGCAGGGACAGTAACGCGGCCCTCCACTTT. It encodes CASRDSNAALHF.

The rearrangement uses TRBV4-1 and TRBJ2-7; D gene uncertain. V lost 1 base and J lost 2, with 15 bases in between. The germline V gene has CDR1 MGHRA and CDR2 YSYEKL. CDR3 length: 16 amino acids. CDR3 region: CASSQGEVRSPYEQYF. The DNA of the CDR3 is TGCGCCAGCAGCCAAGGTGAGGTTCGTTCCCCCTACGAGCAGTACTTC.

This sequence joins TRBV7-2 and TRBJ1-3; D uncertain. V lost 0 bases and J 0 bases, leaving 6 bases between the germline ends. Germline loops: CDR1 SGHTA, CDR2 FQGNSA. The CDR3 is 15 residues long. CDR3 residues: CASSLAMHSGNTIYF. In nucleotides, the CDR3 is TGTGCCAGCAGCTTAGCTATGCACTCTGGAAACACCATATATTTT. Complete variable domain (other parts from reference TRBV7-2 and TRBJ1-3): GAGVSQSPSNKVTEKGKDVELRCDPISGHTALYWYRQSLGQGLEFLIYFQGNSAPDKSGLPSDRFSAERTGGSVSTLTIQRTQQEDSAVYLCASSLAMHSGNTIYFGEGSWLTVV.

This clone was seen only once. The gene calls are TRBV5-1 and TRBJ2-7; unclear D gene. CDR3 length: 13 amino acids. Trimming removed 5 bases at V and 6 bases at J, with 15 bases between. Germline V lookup: CDR1 SGHRS, CDR2 YFSETQ. The CDR3 sequence is CASSSDLNPEQYF. DNA of the CDR3: TGCGCCAGCAGTTCGGACCTCAATCCCGAGCAGTACTTC.